This T cell receptor beta chain was identified during a study of blood T cell repertoires in COVID-19. The wider study: Spain, Italy and the United States supplied samples that represented acute and convalescent COVID-19.

Original analysis: Amplification from reference gene primers served as the basis for estimated nucleated cell counts. Sequencing was performed with immunoSEQ multiplex PCR; in TCRdb, only in-frame clones are kept and a portion is missing. The DNA gave D and trimming, while V, J and clone size come from that table. The sample holds 150,000 to 200,000 clones; 87% are singletons and the top ten take roughly 21%. Per germline, CDR1 SGHRS and CDR2 YFSETQ. The J segment lost 1 base and the V segment lost 4 bases, leaving 10 bases of the junction unmatched. The CDR3 is 18 residues long. The clonotype originates from a man aged 60-69 years with active or convalescent COVID-19. The sample comprised peripheral blood. The V and J genes are TRBV5-1 and TRBJ2-3; 12 positions match TRBD2. CDR3 bases: TGCGCCAGCAGCCCGGCTAGCGGGGGGGCCGCTGGCACAGATACGCAGTATTTT. Translation gives CASSPASGGAAGTDTQYF.